The present T cell receptor beta chain was sequenced within a study of shared clonotypes between healthy human individuals. The study, taken as a whole, reports: Memory subsets had estimated richness that was generally smaller than that of naive subsets. In contrast to clonotypes shared by all four donors, non-shared clonotypes had lower generation probabilities. Tissue TCR repertoires likely differ from these blood-only repertoires.

Note on this clone: Its antigen is unknown.

Germline-derived CDR1 and CDR2 are MNHEY and SMNVEV (reference sequence). This CDR3 region has 13 residues. Trimming took off 4 bases at V and 3 bases at J, with 7 bases between the two ends. Study processing details: Junction-only immunoSEQ data arrived without quality scores, meaning filtering differed. The repertoire was sequenced with immunoSEQ multiplex PCR; TCRdb's copy has only in-frame clones and lacks some. Clone size and the V and J calls come from that table; the DNA yielded D and trimming. The sample includes about 2 million clones, approximately 94% of them seen just once. Terminally differentiated effector memory CD45RA+ cells were excluded by CCR7 positive selection of CD45RO-negative cells.

The clonotype comes from a man between 18 and 29 years old in good health. The specimen sequenced was naive CD8+ T cells sorted from blood. This chain connects TRBV27 to TRBJ2-1, with D uncertain. This CDR3 reads CASSSESYNEQFF. For the CDR3, the DNA is TGTGCCAGCAGTTCAGAGAGCTACAATGAGCAGTTCTTC.